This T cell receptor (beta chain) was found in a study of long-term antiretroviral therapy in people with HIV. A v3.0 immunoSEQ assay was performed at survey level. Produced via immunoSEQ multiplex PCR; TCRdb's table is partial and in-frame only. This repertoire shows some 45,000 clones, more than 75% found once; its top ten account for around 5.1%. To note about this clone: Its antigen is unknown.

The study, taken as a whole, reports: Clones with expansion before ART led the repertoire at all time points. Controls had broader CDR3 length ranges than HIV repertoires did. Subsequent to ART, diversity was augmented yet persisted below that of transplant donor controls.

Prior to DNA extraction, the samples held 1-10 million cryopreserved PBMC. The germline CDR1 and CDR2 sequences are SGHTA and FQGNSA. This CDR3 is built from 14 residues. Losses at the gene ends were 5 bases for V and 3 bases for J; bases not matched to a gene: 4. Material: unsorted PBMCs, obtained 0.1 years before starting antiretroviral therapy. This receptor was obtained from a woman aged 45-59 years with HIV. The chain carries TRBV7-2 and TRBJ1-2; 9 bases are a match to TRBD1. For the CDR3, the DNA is TGTGCCAGCAGCCCGGGGACAGGGTACTATGGCTACACCTTC. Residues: CASSPGTGYYGYTF.